Listed below are T cell receptor beta chains from one sample, sequenced in a study of T cells in Graves' hyperthyroidism and ophthalmopathy. TCRdb re-called the multiplex PCR reads with MiXCR, one entry per CDR3 protein. This repertoire shows a few hundred thousand distinct CDR3 sequences, 14% to 15% found once; its top ten account for 32%. The sample taken for sequencing was blood. All receptors derive from a young woman with Graves' hyperthyroidism. Each CDR3 is given with its conserved first and last residue. Each record gives: J gene, D gene, clone size, V gene, CDR3 DNA, CDR3 protein. The D gene is left open where the match is weak. The size entry is marked missing in some rows and otherwise reads once, few, many or a size class.

TRBJ1-5 | . | few | TRBV30 | TGTGCCTTTACCATAGGACACACAAATCAGCCCCAGCATTTT | CAFTIGHTNQPQHF
TRBJ2-5 | TRBD2 | many | TRBV20-1 | TGCAGTGCTAGAAAACTGAGGGAGGGCGCGGAGACCCAGTACTTC | CSARKLREGAETQYF
TRBJ1-2 | . | . | TRBV3-1 | TGTGCCAGCAGCCACTCTACAGGGTATCAGGGCTACACCTTC | CASSHSTGYQGYTF
TRBJ2-5 | TRBD2 | . | TRBV3-1 | TGTGCCAGCAGCCGCGCTACCGGGACTAGGATTGAGGAGACCCAGTACTTC | CASSRATGTRIEETQYF
TRBJ1-2 | TRBD1 | few | TRBV29-1 | TGCAGCGTTCTCCATCAAGACAGGGGGAATGGCTACACCTTC | CSVLHQDRGNGYTF
TRBJ2-1 | TRBD1 | . | TRBV7-3 | TGTGCCAGCAGCTTAGGGTCTCGGGACAGGGGCTACAATGAGCAGTTCTTC | CASSLGSRDRGYNEQFF
TRBJ1-1 | . | many | TRBV30 | TGTGCCTGGAGTGACTGGGGAACTGAAGCTTTCTTT | CAWSDWGTEAFF
TRBJ2-3 | . | once | TRBV19 | TGTGCCAGTAGTACCGAAGCTATAGATACGCAGTATTTT | CASSTEAIDTQYF
TRBJ2-7 | TRBD2 | few | TRBV6-1 | TGTGCCAGCAGTGAACTAGCGGGAGCCGTCGAGCAGTACTTC | CASSELAGAVEQYF
TRBJ1-1 | . | . | TRBV25-1 | TGTGCCAGCAGGGGAACACCGAACACTGAAGCTTTCTTT | CASRGTPNTEAFF
TRBJ2-7 | TRBD1 | many | TRBV30 | TGTGCCTGGAGGGGAGGGACAGGGTCCTACGAGCAGTACTTC | CAWRGGTGSYEQYF
TRBJ2-1 | TRBD2 | . | TRBV29-1 | TGCAGCGTTAGGACTAGCGGCCCCTACAATGAGCAGTTCTTC | CSVRTSGPYNEQFF
TRBJ1-1 | TRBD1 | . | TRBV30 | TGTGCCTGGAGTGTACGGACAGGGGCTAAGAGGACTGAAGCTTTCTTT | CAWSVRTGAKRTEAFF
TRBJ2-7 | . | many | TRBV7-9 | TGTGCCAGCAGCTTTAGCGCCAACTCCTACGAGCAGTACTTC | CASSFSANSYEQYF
TRBJ1-1 | . | many | TRBV11-2 | TGTGCCAGCAGCTTAGATTTGGCCAGCGAAGCTTTCTTT | CASSLDLASEAFF
TRBJ2-4 | TRBD2 | many | TRBV30 | TGTGCGTGGAGTCGGGGGGATCCCAAAAACATTCAGTACTTC | CAWSRGDPKNIQYF
TRBJ2-7 | TRBD2 | many | TRBV2 | TGTGCCAGTACCATTCAGCGGGAAGGAGGCTACGAGCAGTACTTC | CASTIQREGGYEQYF
TRBJ1-2 | . | many | TRBV6-1 | TGTGCCAGCAGGACCCAAGGGTCCTATGGCTACACCTTC | CASRTQGSYGYTF
TRBJ2-2 | . | few | TRBV3-1 | TGTGCCAGCAGCCCGATGACCGGGGAGCTGTTTTTT | CASSPMTGELFF
TRBJ2-7 | . | many | TRBV6-1 | TGTGCCAGCAGTGAGACCGGCTACGAGCAGTACTTC | CASSETGYEQYF
TRBJ2-3 | TRBD1 | many | TRBV20-1 | TGCAGTGCCCGCCGGACAGGGGTGACAGATACGCAGTATTTT | CSARRTGVTDTQYF
TRBJ2-2 | TRBD1 | few | TRBV19 | TGTGCCAGTAGTGCCTCCGGGACAGGACTCAGGTTGGTCGCCGGGGAGCTGTTTTTT | CASSASGTGLRLVAGELFF
TRBJ1-1 | . | many | TRBV12-3/TRBV12-4 | TGTGCCAGCAGTTTACCCCAGGGTTTCGCTGAAGCTTTCTTT | CASSLPQGFAEAFF
TRBJ2-3 | . | few | TRBV7-2 | TGTGCCAGCAGCTTAGGATCGGCAGCAGATACGCAGTATTTT | CASSLGSAADTQYF
TRBJ1-1 | . | many | TRBV5-1 | TGCGCCAGCAGCCCCGGACCGGGTTATACTGAAGCTTTCTTT | CASSPGPGYTEAFF
TRBJ2-1 | TRBD2 | many | TRBV12-3/TRBV12-4 | TGTGCCAGCGGGGGACTAGCGGTTGAGCAGTTCTTC | CASGGLAVEQFF
TRBJ2-5 | . | few | TRBV29-1 | TGCAGCGTTGAAGGAACCGGGGCAGCTGCGGCCCAGTACTTC | CSVEGTGAAAAQYF
TRBJ2-1 | TRBD2 | . | TRBV27 | TGTGCCAGCAGCGTCCCACTAGCGGGAGCCCGGCGGGGTGAGCAGTTCTTC | CASSVPLAGARRGEQFF
TRBJ2-5 | . | few | TRBV28 | TGTGCCAGCAGCGGACGACGAGAGACCCAGTACTTC | CASSGRRETQYF
TRBJ2-7 | TRBD1 | . | TRBV10-3 | TGTGCCATCAGTGAGTCTGCGGGACAGGGACCCCAATGGCAGTACTTC | CAISESAGQGPQWQYF
TRBJ2-3 | . | many | TRBV28 | TGTGCCAGCAGTTCCTCCAGGGCAGATACGCAGTATTTT | CASSSSRADTQYF
TRBJ2-1 | TRBD2 | few | TRBV6-1 | TGTGCCAGCCTTAGACTAGCGGGAGTCGGGTCCCTGGGGGGTGTCTACAATGAGCAGTTCTTC | CASLRLAGVGSLGGVYNEQFF
TRBJ1-6 | . | . | TRBV9 | TGTGCCAGCAGCGTAGACGTAAATAATTCACCCCTCCACTTT | CASSVDVNNSPLHF
TRBJ1-1 | TRBD1 | many | TRBV20-1 | TGCAGTGCCACCGGGGACAGGTCCACTGAAGCTTTCTTT | CSATGDRSTEAFF
TRBJ2-1 | . | few | TRBV20-1 | TGCAGTGCTGCTTCCTCGCGCGGGATCTCCTACAATGAGCAGTTCTTC | CSAASSRGISYNEQFF
TRBJ1-5 | . | few | TRBV25-1 | TGTGCCAGCAGTGAATGGGGAGGGGATCAGCCCCAGCATTTT | CASSEWGGDQPQHF
TRBJ1-2 | TRBD1 | many | TRBV12-3/TRBV12-4 | TGTGCCAGCAGTCAAACAGGGGATCGTGGCTACACCTTC | CASSQTGDRGYTF
TRBJ2-5 | TRBD2 | . | TRBV5-1 | TGCGCCAGCAGCTTCGGCGGGAGGGGGGACGGACAAGAGACCCAGTACTTC | CASSFGGRGDGQETQYF
TRBJ2-3 | . | few | TRBV28 | TGTGCCAGCAGTTATTTTGATACGCAGTATTTT | CASSYFDTQYF
TRBJ1-2 | TRBD1 | few | TRBV27 | TGTGCCAGCAGTCCGAATCACCATGACAGGGGGCGCTTTGGCTACACCTTC | CASSPNHHDRGRFGYTF
TRBJ1-6 | TRBD1 | . | TRBV20-1 | TGCAGTGCTAGAAGGGACAGGAATAATTCACCCCTCCACTTT | CSARRDRNNSPLHF
TRBJ2-7 | TRBD1 | few | TRBV7-9 | TGTGCCAGCAGCCAACAGGGGTCCTACGAGCAGTACTTC | CASSQQGSYEQYF
TRBJ2-7 | . | many | TRBV2 | TGTGCCAGCAGCGCCGACAGATCAGGCGAGCAGTACTTC | CASSADRSGEQYF
TRBJ1-1 | . | . | TRBV11-2 | TGTGCCAGCAGCTTAGAGGCAGGGATGAACACTGAAGCTTTCTTT | CASSLEAGMNTEAFF